The 9 T cell receptor beta chains in this list originate from one sample, sequenced in a study of tumor-infiltrating lymphocytes in primary liver carcinoma. For blood RNA, unsorted whole blood served as the source, and germline DNA was extracted too. TCR beta cDNA was reverse-transcribed from roughly 520 ng of total RNA. The reaction used a constant-region primer and ProtoScript II reverse transcriptase. Employing slightly modified ARM-PCR, three nested multiplex PCR rounds were run, and these gave rise to the TCR beta libraries. For about 11 cycles apiece, the opening two PCR rounds ran with TRBV1-TRBV30 forward primers and a C-beta reverse primer. TCRdb used MiXCR to reprocess the multiplex PCR reads, holding one entry per CDR3 protein. The sample shows fewer than 350,000 distinct CDR3 sequences, around three fifths of them seen only once. What was sequenced was peripheral blood. The receptors derive from a man between 35 and 55 years old with primary liver carcinoma and hepatitis B virus infection.

Worth noting for this clonotype: One end of the junction fails to match germline, which may point to a read error. V is TRBV11-2 and J is TRBJ2-1, with D uncertain. Per germline, CDR1 SGHAT and CDR2 FQNNGV. The CDR3 is made up of 15 amino acids. The CDR3 DNA reads as TGTGCCAGCAGCCCGGGCGCGGACCTCTACAGTGAGCAGTTCTTC. It encodes CASSPGADLYSEQFF.

The CDR3 sequence is CASSFPRDNLNTEAFF. CDR3 sequence (DNA): TGTGCCAGCAGCTTCCCTCGCGATAACCTAAACACTGAAGCTTTCTTT. This rearrangement joins TRBV7-9 to TRBJ1-1, with D unclear. Trimming stripped 3 bases from V and 2 bases from J, with 16 bases between. Looked up from germline, CDR1 is SEHNR and CDR2 is FQNEAQ (reference sequence). The CDR3 has 16 amino acids. The entire variable domain, with the rest obtained from reference TRBV7-9 and TRBJ1-1, is as follows: DTGVSQNPRHKITKRGQNVTFRCDPISEHNRLYWYRQTLGQGPEFLTYFQNEAQLEKSRLLSDRFSAERPKGSFSTLEIQRTEQGDSAMYLCASSFPRDNLNTEAFFGQGTRLTVV.

As concerns this clonotype: A read error is possible here, since a much larger clone lies one base away. The genes are TRBV6-1 and TRBJ2-3; D may be TRBD1 (5 bases). Per germline, CDR1 MNHNS and CDR2 SASEGT. The CDR3 loop spans 12 amino acids. The DNA of the CDR3 is TGTGCCAGCAGCTGGGGCACAGATACGCAGTGTTTT. This codes for CASSWGTDTQCF.

As regards this clonotype: At one of its ends the junction is not consistent with the germline gene, which may arise from a read error. The rearrangement links TRBV29-1 to TRBJ2-5; the D call may be TRBD1 or TRBD2 (5 bases each). This CDR3 is built from 14 residues. Looked up from germline, CDR1 is SQVTM and CDR2 is ANQGSEA. This CDR3 is CSVEGGAGLETHYF. In DNA, the CDR3 is TGCAGCGTTGAAGGAGGGGCGGGTTTAGAGACCCACTACTTC.

On this clonotype itself: At one of its ends the junction is not consistent with the germline gene, which may arise from a read error. This rearrangement joins TRBV4-2 to TRBJ2-5; D remains ambiguous. The CDR3 totals 16 residues. Germline assignment: CDR1 LGHNA and CDR2 YNFKEQ. The CDR3 loop is CASSQARDSIQEIQYF. The CDR3 DNA follows: TGTGCCAGCAGCCAGGCCCGAGACTCAATCCAAGAGATCCAGTACTTC.

Comment on this clonotype: This may come from a read error, since a much larger clone is one base off. The V call is TRBV12-3 or TRBV12-4, the J call TRBJ1-4; D gene unclear. The CDR3 extends over 13 amino acids. The CDR3 loop is CASSQGVNEKRFF. The CDR3 DNA reads TGTGCCAGCAGCCAAGGAGTTAATGAAAAACGGTTTTTT.

In its sample, this clonotype was seen once. The rearrangement joins TRBV6-6 to TRBJ2-7, with 8 bases identical to TRBD1. V shed 10 bases and J 3 bases; nucleotides not matched to a gene: 8. Looked up from germline, CDR1 is MNHNY and CDR2 is SVGAGI (reference sequence). The CDR3 contains 13 residues. The CDR3 region is CANNVTGGYEQYF. DNA for the CDR3: TGTGCCAACAATGTTACAGGGGGCTACGAGCAGTACTTC.

The V gene is TRBV12-3 or TRBV12-4, the J gene TRBJ1-2; a possible D gene is TRBD1 (5 bases). Trimming took off 7 bases at V and 2 bases at J, with 11 bases between the two ends. This CDR3 contains 13 residues. The CDR3 sequence: CASMGRGNYGYTF. In DNA, the CDR3 is TGTGCCAGCATGGGACGTGGGAACTATGGCTACACCTTC.

In the case of this clonotype: A much larger clonotype is one base distant, so this may be a read error. The V gene is TRBV10-3, the J gene TRBJ2-6; D unresolved. Germline V gene lookup returns CDR1 ENHRY and CDR2 SYGVKD. The CDR3 is 15 residues long. The ends were cut back, 7 bases at V and 1 base at J, with 11 bases in the middle. CDR3 in amino acids: CAITAWVSGANVLTF. The CDR3 DNA sequence: TGTGCCATCACCGCGTGGGTGTCTGGGGCCAACGTCCTGACTTTC.